One sample yielded the 7 T cell receptor beta chains listed below, sequenced in a study of graft-versus-host responses after intestinal transplantation. These receptors have no known antigen. TCRdb keeps only in-frame clones here, not all; method: immunoSEQ multiplex PCR. The sample lists more than 100,000 clones, approximately 92% occurring once. This material consisted of unstimulated CD4+ T cells sorted from spleen or lymph node cells, taken before intestinal transplant. All receptors derive from a human donor who received an intestinal transplant.

The CDR3: CASSPTGAITYEQYF. CDR3 coding DNA: TGTGCCAGCAGCCCAACGGGGGCCATAACCTACGAGCAGTACTTC. The gene calls are TRBV5-6 and TRBJ2-7; D tentatively fits TRBD1 or TRBD2 (6 bases each). The CDR3 length is 15 residues. V was trimmed by 4 bases and J by 2 bases, leaving 16 bases between them. From germline, CDR1 is SGHDT and CDR2 YYEEEE.

This chain connects TRBV19 to TRBJ2-1; D remains ambiguous. CDR3 length: 14 residues. The V and J ends lost 4 bases and 5 bases respectively, with 12 bases between them. CDR1 and CDR2 (germline): LNHDA, SQIVND (reference sequence). The CDR3 region is CASSTHQIDNEQFF. The CDR3 region has the DNA TGTGCCAGTAGTACCCACCAGATTGACAATGAGCAGTTCTTC. Supplemented by reference TRBV19 and TRBJ2-1, the full variable domain reads DGGITQSPKYLFRKEGQNVTLSCEQNLNHDAMYWYRQDPGQGLRLIYYSQIVNDFQKGDIAEGYSVSREKKESFPLTVTSAQKNPTAFYLCASSTHQIDNEQFFGPGTRLTVL.

This sequence joins TRBV5-6 and TRBJ1-1; D is undetermined. The ends were cut back, 4 bases at V and 0 bases at J, with 10 bases in the middle. The CDR3 runs to 14 residues. Germline CDR1 and CDR2: SGHDT and YYEEEE. The DNA for the CDR3 is TGTGCCAGCAGCCCGACACACATGAACACTGAAGCTTTCTTT. It specifies CASSPTHMNTEAFF.

The rearrangement joins TRBV6-5 to TRBJ2-2; D gene unclear. Germline lookup yields CDR1 MNHEY and CDR2 SVGAGI. The CDR3 covers 12 residues. V shed 6 bases and J shed 7 bases, with 9 bases lying between them. CDR3 amino acids: CASSRQVGELFF. The CDR3 DNA reads TGTGCCAGCAGCAGACAAGTCGGGGAGCTGTTTTTT.

The chain joins TRBV18 to TRBJ1-2, with D hard to call. V was trimmed by 6 bases and J by 3 bases, leaving 20 bases between them. CDR1 KGHSH and CDR2 LQKENI come from the germline V gene. The CDR3 runs 16 residues. The CDR3 DNA reads as TGTGCCAGCTCCCTTTTCGATGGGGTACGATACTATGGCTACACCTTC. Amino acids: CASSLFDGVRYYGYTF.

The rearrangement links TRBV5-1 to TRBJ2-1; 12 positions agree with TRBD2. Trimming at V came to 4 bases and at J to 9 bases, leaving 14 bases not matched to a gene. The germline V gene has CDR1 SGHRS and CDR2 YFSETQ. The CDR3 contains 17 residues. The CDR3 here is CASSVGTSGPQGGEQFF. CDR3 sequence (DNA): TGCGCCAGCAGCGTGGGGACTAGCGGGCCACAGGGGGGTGAGCAGTTCTTC.

The chain uses TRBV6-5 and TRBJ2-1; weak D call: TRBD2 (7 bases). Germline V gene lookup returns CDR1 MNHEY and CDR2 SVGAGI. The germline V and J ends were trimmed by 0 bases and 4 bases, with 13 bases remaining between them. The CDR3 is 16 residues long. The CDR3 is CASSYSRGGLYNEQFF. The CDR3 DNA is TGTGCCAGCAGTTACTCGAGGGGGGGGTTGTACAATGAGCAGTTCTTC.